This TCR beta chain was recovered during a study of early T cells in non-severe SARS-CoV-2 infection. Study as a whole: Sequenced bulk RNA came from whole blood that was unsorted, and chains were unpaired.

This clonotype showed up many times. Its antigen is as yet unknown. The TCR library protocol was used to attach unique molecular identifiers. These identifiers were attached to individual cDNA molecules. TCRdb re-called the 5' RACE reads through MiXCR, storing one row per CDR3 protein. The repertoire includes about 59,000 distinct CDR3 sequences, around 13% of them detected once, and about 1.3% sits in the top ten. Whole-study findings and limits: Anti-spike CD8 responses were favored by VDJdb matching, which missed private and CD4 specificities.

CDR1 KGHSH and CDR2 LQKENI come from the germline V gene. CDR3 length: 24 amino acids. Losses at the gene ends were 0 bases for V and 2 bases for J; bases not matched to a gene: 23. The sequence was obtained from an adult who was a healthcare worker with PCR-confirmed SARS-CoV-2 infection or an uninfected control (not recorded which). The sequenced material came from whole blood. V usage is TRBV18 and J usage is TRBJ2-2; 11 nucleotides line up with TRBD2. In nucleotides, the CDR3 is TGTGCCAGCTCACCACCTCCGGGACTAGCGGCAAGAAGGTACCGCGAAGAAAACACCGGGGAGCTGTTTTTT. Protein: CASSPPPGLAARRYREENTGELFF.